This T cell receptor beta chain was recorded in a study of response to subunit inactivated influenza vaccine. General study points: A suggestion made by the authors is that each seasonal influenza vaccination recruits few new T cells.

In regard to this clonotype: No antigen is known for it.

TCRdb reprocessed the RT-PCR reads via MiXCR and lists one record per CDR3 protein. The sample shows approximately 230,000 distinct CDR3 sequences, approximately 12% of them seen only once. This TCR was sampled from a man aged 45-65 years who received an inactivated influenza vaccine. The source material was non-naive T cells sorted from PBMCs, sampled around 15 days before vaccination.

The DNA for the CDR3 is TGTGCCTGGAACAGGGACTCCTACAATGAGCAGTTCTTC. Translating gives CAWNRDSYNEQFF. J is TRBJ2-1 and V is TRBV30; D might be TRBD1 (6 bases). CDR1 and CDR2 (germline): GTSNPN, SVGIG (reference sequence). V lost 4 bases, J lost 0 bases, and 7 bases lay in between. This CDR3 is 13 amino acids long.